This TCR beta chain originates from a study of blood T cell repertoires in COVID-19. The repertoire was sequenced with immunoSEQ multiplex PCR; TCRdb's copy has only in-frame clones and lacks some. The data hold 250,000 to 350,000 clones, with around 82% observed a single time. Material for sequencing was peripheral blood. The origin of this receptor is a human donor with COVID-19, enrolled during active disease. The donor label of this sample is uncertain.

CDR3 DNA: TGTGCCAGCAGTGAAACCACGACACTGGGGGGACCACCCCTAGGGGATACGCAGTATTTT. Translating gives CASSETTTLGGPPLGDTQYF. The chain links TRBV6-1 to TRBJ2-3, with D perhaps TRBD2 (6 bases). The CDR3 has 20 amino acids. The germline V gene encodes CDR1 MNHNS and CDR2 SASEGT. The germline V and J ends were trimmed by 2 bases and 6 bases, with 30 bases remaining between them.